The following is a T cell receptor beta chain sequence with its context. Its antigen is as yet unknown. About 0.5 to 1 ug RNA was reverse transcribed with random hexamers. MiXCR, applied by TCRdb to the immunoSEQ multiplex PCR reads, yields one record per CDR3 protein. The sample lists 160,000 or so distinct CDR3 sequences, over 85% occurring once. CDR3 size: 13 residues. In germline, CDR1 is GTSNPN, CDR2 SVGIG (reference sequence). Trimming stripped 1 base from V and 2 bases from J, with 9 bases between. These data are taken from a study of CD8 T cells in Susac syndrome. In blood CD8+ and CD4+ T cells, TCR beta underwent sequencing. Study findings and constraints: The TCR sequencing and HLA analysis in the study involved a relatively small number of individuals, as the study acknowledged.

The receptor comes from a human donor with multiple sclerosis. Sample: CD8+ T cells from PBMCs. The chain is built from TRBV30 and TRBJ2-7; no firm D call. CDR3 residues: CAWSGPAAYEQYF. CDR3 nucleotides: TGTGCCTGGAGTGGGCCCGCCGCCTACGAGCAGTACTTC.